The 3 T cell receptor beta chains given below trace back to one sample, sequenced in a study of CD8+ T cells in alopecia areata. Sequencing used cDNA as its template, made by extracting RNA and reverse transcribing it. Sequencing was performed with immunoSEQ multiplex PCR; in TCRdb, only in-frame clones are kept and a portion is missing. The sample holds about 160,000 clones; around three fifths are singletons and the top ten take 0.75% to 0.95%. Treatment here: oral pan-JAK inhibitor, 5-10 mg twice daily. Sequences were derived from CD4+ T cells sorted from blood, sampled at week 4, from a patient treated with tofacitinib. Receptors were obtained from a human donor with alopecia areata.

This clone was observed a few times. The chain recombines TRBV4-3 with TRBJ2-3; D call uncertain. Trimming removed 3 bases from V and 2 bases from J, with 6 bases in between. Per germline, CDR1 LGHNA and CDR2 YSLEER. The CDR3 covers 13 residues. The CDR3 loop is CASSQLITDTQYF. In nucleotides, the CDR3 is TGCGCCAGCAGCCAGTTAATCACAGATACGCAGTATTTT.

This sequence joins TRBV11-2 and TRBJ1-3, with a tentative D call TRBD1 (5 bases). Trimming removed 4 bases from V and 0 bases from J, with 13 bases in between. The CDR3 has 16 amino acids. Germline V gene lookup returns CDR1 SGHAT and CDR2 FQNNGV. The CDR3 region is CASSSRDGGSGNTIYF. CDR3 DNA: TGTGCCAGCAGCTCTAGGGACGGCGGCTCTGGAAACACCATATATTTT.

The V call is TRBV2, the J call TRBJ1-1; no definite D call. The V gene lost 7 bases and the J gene lost 3 bases, with 12 bases spanning the gap. CDR3 length: 13 amino acids. The germline V gene encodes CDR1 SNHLY and CDR2 FYNNEI. Here the CDR3 reads CASIVESDTEAFF. DNA of the CDR3: TGTGCCAGCATAGTGGAGTCGGACACTGAAGCTTTCTTT.